Described below is a single TCR beta chain sequence and its context. Its antigen is as yet unknown. The read terminates 3 residues ahead of where the CDR3 ends, so the germline J gene completes it. Only in-frame clones appear in the TCRdb table, and some are missing; sequencing was by immunoSEQ multiplex PCR. This repertoire includes 30,000 to 50,000 clones. This record comes from a study of T cells in women clearing cervical HPV infection. Study-level points and caveats: Controls had more TRBV6-7 (0.16%) than cases (0.11%).

V shed 4 bases and J 7 bases; nucleotides not matched to a gene: 6. Germline values: CDR1 SNHLY, CDR2 FYNNEI. The CDR3 has 13 amino acids. The sample taken for sequencing was blood buffy coat. The chain recombines TRBV2 with TRBJ1-2; 7 positions agree with TRBD1. This sequence was found in a woman between 18 and 75 years old with a cervical HPV16 infection that either progressed to CIN3+ or cleared (not recorded which). The CDR3 protein is CASSGVAGGGYTF. The DNA read from the CDR3 is TGTGCCAGCAGTGGGGTGGCAGGGGGTGGC.